This T cell receptor beta chain is from a study of T cells in Graves' hyperthyroidism and ophthalmopathy. The V gene's germline CDR1 is MNHEY and CDR2 SVGAGI. The CDR3 is 15 amino acids. V was pared by 5 bases and J by 4 bases, with 8 bases of the junction left unmatched. Using RNA transcripts as the source, TCR beta CDR3 regions were amplified. A first-round RT-PCR of the TCR CDR3 used the HTBI primer set. MiXCR, run by TCRdb on the multiplex PCR reads, gives a single entry per CDR3 protein. The data hold 300,000 to 450,000 distinct CDR3 sequences, with about a sixth observed a single time. This rearrangement joins TRBV6-5 to TRBJ1-2; 9 positions agree with TRBD1. Material: blood. This sequence was found in a woman in her thirties or forties with Graves' ophthalmopathy. CDR3 nucleotide sequence: TGTGCCAGCAGTACTGGGACAGGGTATGCCTATGGCTACACCTTC. Amino acids: CASSTGTGYAYGYTF.